The present T cell receptor (beta chain) was sequenced within a study of spatial heterogeneity in lung cancer. About the research overall: Detected sequences consistently included more beta-chain ones than alpha-chain ones.

This sample's time point: sample taken at primary tumor resection. TCRs were sequenced from unsorted whole RNA of tumor, nontumor lung or PBMC. The presence of a unique molecular identifier marked each TCR cDNA molecule. Each CDR3 protein is one row after TCRdb ran MiXCR on the 5' RACE reads. The table has about 5,800 distinct CDR3 sequences, 10% to 15% seen once. There are many counts of this clonotype. Between the trimmed V and J ends, which lost 5 bases and 2 bases, there was a span of 16 bases. This CDR3 is 15 amino acids long. The V gene's germline CDR1 is SGHAT and CDR2 FQNNGV. This chain joins TRBV11-2 and TRBJ2-7; D might be TRBD2 (6 bases). This receptor was taken from a female donor with early-stage non-small cell lung cancer. Sequencing used normal lung tissue next to the tumor, obtained at surgery. CDR3 loop: CASSPWGGTAYEQYF. Written as DNA, the CDR3 is TGTGCCAGCAGCCCATGGGGCGGGACGGCCTACGAGCAGTACTTC.